Listed here are 27 T cell receptor beta chains from one sample, sequenced in a study of blood T cells in healthy people across ages. Through a sample-barcoded 5' primer and a J-beta primer mix, a second PCR was run for roughly 7 to 12 cycles. TCRdb itself ran the 5' RACE reads through MiXCR, one entry per CDR3 protein. The data hold over 600,000 distinct CDR3 sequences, with 20% to 25% observed a single time. The sequenced sample consisted of blood. The source is a man between 65 and 80 years old in good health.

The DNA of the CDR3 is TGCGCCAGCAGCCCGGACAGTCCCTACGAGCAGTACTTC. This gives the protein CASSPDSPYEQYF. The chain is built from TRBV5-1 and TRBJ2-7, with TRBD1 as a possible D gene (6 bases). V gave up 4 bases and J gave up 2 bases, with 10 bases separating them. The CDR3 contains 13 residues. The V gene's germline CDR1 is SGHRS and CDR2 YFSETQ.

This clonotype has a handful of counts. The chain joins TRBV28 to TRBJ2-5; D possibly corresponds to TRBD1 (5 bases). Looked up from germline, CDR1 is MDHEN and CDR2 is SYDVKM. The CDR3 is 11 amino acids. The V and J ends lost 6 bases and 4 bases respectively, with 6 bases between them. CDR3 residues: CASRGRETQYF. CDR3 DNA: TGTGCCAGCAGGGGGCGAGAGACCCAGTACTTC.

This clonotype was counted only a few times. This chain's CDR3 is CASSLEVRANNEQFF. CDR3 coding DNA: TGCGCCAGCAGCTTGGAGGTTAGAGCCAACAATGAGCAGTTCTTC. The V and J genes are TRBV5-1 and TRBJ2-5; D not certain. With the DNA end fitting TRBJ2-1 better, the J assignment may be wrong. This CDR3 has 15 amino acids. CDR1 and CDR2 (germline): SGHRS, YFSETQ.

In its sample, this clonotype was seen a few times. J is TRBJ2-5 and V is TRBV10-3; 7 bases align to TRBD1. J was trimmed by 5 bases and V by 3 bases; bases with no gene match: 9. Per germline, CDR1 ENHRY and CDR2 SYGVKD. The CDR3 runs to 15 residues. CDR3 protein: CAISDATGTGETQYF. The CDR3 coding sequence is TGTGCCATCAGTGACGCGACAGGGACGGGTGAGACCCAGTACTTC.

This clonotype was observed a handful of times. The CDR3 spells CAISESSGGSTDTQYF. The CDR3 nucleotides read TGTGCCATCAGTGAGTCGTCCGGGGGCAGCACAGATACGCAGTATTTT. This chain uses TRBV10-3 with TRBJ2-3; possibly TRBD1 or TRBD2 for D (6 bases each). Germline V gene lookup returns CDR1 ENHRY and CDR2 SYGVKD. The CDR3 is 16 residues long. Trimming removed 0 bases at V and 0 bases at J, with 10 bases between.

In this sample, this clonotype turned up a few times. This chain uses TRBV7-9 with TRBJ2-5, with 12 bases fitting TRBD2. Near its end, the DNA agrees better with TRBJ2-1, so the J call may be wrong. In germline, CDR1 is SEHNR, CDR2 FQNEAQ (reference sequence). The CDR3 is made up of 15 amino acids. CDR3 DNA sequence: TGTGCCAGCAATCTAGCGGGAGGGATGGTAAATGAGCAGTTCTTC. Translated, it gives CASNLAGGMVNEQFF.

A few counts support this clonotype. The rearrangement uses TRBV20-1 and TRBJ2-1, with TRBD2 matching 8 bases. The CDR3 runs 13 residues. The V gene's germline CDR1 is DFQATT and CDR2 SNEGSKA (reference sequence). CDR3 nucleotides: TGCAGGCCCAGAGCGGGAGATTTGAATGAGCAGTTCTTC. Translating gives CRPRAGDLNEQFF.

This clonotype was detected only a few times. The genes are TRBV7-8 and TRBJ2-6; TRBD1 aligns across 9 bases. After removal of 1 base from V and 0 bases from J, the junction contained 4 bases not matched to a gene. Germline V lookup: CDR1 SGHVS, CDR2 FQNEAQ. The CDR3 length is 18 residues. The CDR3 coding sequence is TGTGCCAGCAGCTTAGGGACAGGGGCTATCTCTGGGGCCAACGTCCTGACTTTC. Translation gives CASSLGTGAISGANVLTF.

The chain links TRBV6-1 to TRBJ1-4, with no clear D. The CDR3 totals 15 residues. V lost 4 bases and J 7 bases, leaving 16 bases between the germline ends. Per germline, CDR1 MNHNS and CDR2 SASEGT. The CDR3 spells CASSVSGSQTEKLFF. CDR3 bases: TGTGCCAGCAGTGTCTCCGGGTCCCAGACTGAAAAACTGTTTTTT.

V is TRBV30 and J is TRBJ2-1; 10 positions match TRBD2. Germline CDR1 is GTSNPN and CDR2 is SVGIG (reference sequence). V was clipped by 5 bases and J by 5 bases; unmatched bases: 6. The CDR3 totals 14 residues. The chain's CDR3 is CAWSSGSTHNEQFF. DNA for the CDR3: TGTGCCTGGTCTAGCGGGAGTACACACAATGAGCAGTTCTTC. The full variable domain, completed using reference TRBV30 and TRBJ2-1, is SQTIHQWPATLVQPVGSPLSLECTVEGTSNPNLYWYRQAAGRGLQLLFYSVGIGQISSEVPQNLSASRPQDRQFILSSKKLLLSDSGFYLCAWSSGSTHNEQFFGPGTRLTVL.

A remark on this clonotype: The missing conserved phenylalanine or tryptophan at the end of this CDR3 makes a read error likely. The chain employs TRBV7-2 and TRBJ2-3; 10 positions agree with TRBD2. The CDR3 runs to 14 residues. Germline V lookup: CDR1 SGHTA, CDR2 FQGNSA. With V trimmed by 6 bases and J by 6 bases, 6 bases remained unmatched. CDR3 amino acids: CASSSTSGVDTQYI. CDR3 DNA: TGTGCCAGCAGTTCCACTAGCGGGGTGGATACGCAGTATATT.

This clonotype was observed a handful of times. This rearrangement joins TRBV27 to TRBJ2-1, with D possibly matching TRBD2 (6 bases). CDR1 and CDR2 (germline): MNHEY, SMNVEV (reference sequence). V lost 8 bases and J lost 10, with 15 bases in between. The length of the CDR3 is 12 residues. As DNA, the CDR3 is TGTGCCAGCGGGCGGGGAAGTAACGAGCAGTTCTTC. This sequence encodes CASGRGSNEQFF.

The CDR3 here is CASSLRVDRGPYEQYF. The CDR3 DNA is TGTGCCAGCAGTTTACGGGTGGACAGGGGGCCCTACGAGCAGTACTTC. This chain connects TRBV27 to TRBJ2-7; 11 positions agree with TRBD1. Germline V gene data show CDR1 as MNHEY and CDR2 as SMNVEV (reference sequence). CDR3 size: 16 residues. After removal of 2 bases from V and 2 bases from J, the junction contained 5 bases not matched to a gene.

V and J are TRBV24-1 and TRBJ2-3, with TRBD2 matching 10 bases. Per germline, CDR1 KGHDR and CDR2 SFDVKD. Losses at the gene ends were 4 bases for V and 5 bases for J; bases not matched to a gene: 14. This CDR3 has 18 amino acids. The DNA for the CDR3 is TGTGCCACCAGTGACCCCGTCCCTCCGGGACTAGCGCAAGATACGCAGTATTTT. Its translation: CATSDPVPPGLAQDTQYF.

The table lists this clonotype with a few counts. The chain has TRBV3-1 and TRBJ2-5; the match to TRBD2 covers 12 bases. In germline, CDR1 is LGHDT, CDR2 YNNKEL (reference sequence). This CDR3 comprises 16 residues. V lost 4 bases and J lost 1; bases outside the gene matches: 4. The CDR3 DNA follows: TGTGCCAGCAGCCCGACTAGCGGGAGCCTCCAAGAGACCCAGTACTTC. Translating it yields CASSPTSGSLQETQYF.

The chain links TRBV20-1 to TRBJ2-3; TRBD1 might be the D (6 bases). The CDR3 is 16 amino acids. Germline V gene data show CDR1 as DFQATT and CDR2 as SNEGSKA (reference sequence). Trimming pared 6 bases from V and 0 bases from J, leaving 19 bases between. CDR3 in amino acids: CSADDRTESSTDTQYF. The CDR3 nucleotides are TGCAGTGCCGACGACCGGACAGAGTCTAGCACAGATACGCAGTATTTT.

This clonotype showed up just a few times. The rearrangement links TRBV10-3 to TRBJ2-7; D remains ambiguous. CDR1 is ENHRY and CDR2 is SYGVKD in the germline V gene. The V and J ends lost 11 bases and 6 bases respectively, with 14 bases between them. The CDR3 is 11 amino acids. The CDR3 sequence is CAARTGSEQYF. CDR3 nucleotides: TGTGCCGCCAGAACCGGGTCCGAGCAGTACTTC.

This clonotype was seen more than once but under ten times. The chain carries TRBV12-3 or TRBV12-4 and TRBJ1-2; D is uncertain. V was cut by 4 bases and J by 6 bases, with 9 bases left in between. The CDR3 is made up of 12 amino acids. The CDR3 spells CASSWTFNGYTF. CDR3 nucleotides: TGTGCCAGCAGTTGGACCTTTAATGGCTACACCTTC.

The rearrangement links TRBV20-1 to TRBJ1-6, with a tentative D call TRBD1 (5 bases). Trimming shortened V by 3 bases and J by 7 bases, and 10 bases separated the two germline ends. Germline V CDR1 and CDR2: DFQATT, SNEGSKA (reference sequence). This CDR3 has 13 amino acids. The CDR3 loop reads CSASPQENSPLHF. The CDR3 nucleotides are TGCAGTGCTAGTCCACAGGAGAATTCACCCCTCCACTTT.

This clonotype has just a few counts. The V gene is TRBV24-1, the J gene TRBJ2-1, with D perhaps matching TRBD1 (5 bases). Between the trimmed V and J ends, which lost 2 bases and 4 bases, there was a span of 8 bases. Germline V CDR1 and CDR2: KGHDR, SFDVKD. The length of the CDR3 is 14 residues. Here the CDR3 DNA reads TGTGCCACCAGTGATTCGGACAATTACAATGAGCAGTTCTTC. Its protein is CATSDSDNYNEQFF.

The chain links TRBV28 to TRBJ1-5; 7 nucleotides match TRBD1. J was trimmed by 0 bases and V by 5 bases; bases with no gene match: 7. CDR3 size: 16 residues. Germline loops: CDR1 MDHEN, CDR2 SYDVKM. The CDR3 spells CASSPRQGSSNQPQHF. Here the CDR3 DNA reads TGTGCCAGCAGTCCAAGACAGGGAAGTAGCAATCAGCCCCAGCATTTT.

This sequence joins TRBV19 and TRBJ2-1; D is uncertain. Germline-derived CDR1 and CDR2 are LNHDA and SQIVND (reference sequence). CDR3 length: 13 amino acids. Trimming removed 7 bases from V and 12 bases from J, with 19 bases in between. The CDR3 protein is CASTDRASIRQFF. CDR3 bases: TGTGCCAGTACCGACCGGGCCTCTATAAGGCAGTTCTTC. The entire variable domain, with the rest obtained from reference TRBV19 and TRBJ2-1, is as follows: DGGITQSPKYLFRKEGQNVTLSCEQNLNHDAMYWYRQDPGQGLRLIYYSQIVNDFQKGDIAEGYSVSREKKESFPLTVTSAQKNPTAFYLCASTDRASIRQFFGPGTRLTVL.

The genes are TRBV5-1 and TRBJ1-5, with TRBD1 as a possible D gene (6 bases). Germline V lookup: CDR1 SGHRS, CDR2 YFSETQ. This CDR3 comprises 15 residues. Trimming stripped 2 bases from V and 0 bases from J, with 9 bases between. The CDR3 loop is CASSFRGDSNQPQHF. The CDR3 coding sequence is TGCGCCAGCAGCTTCAGGGGAGATAGCAATCAGCCCCAGCATTTT.

This clonotype has a handful of counts. A clone one base away is much larger, so this may be a read error. The rearrangement links TRBV14 to TRBJ2-7; no definite D call. The CDR3 has 14 amino acids. Looked up from germline, CDR1 is SGHDN and CDR2 is FVKESK. V was pared by 4 bases and J by 2 bases, with 12 bases between. The CDR3 is CASSRELGTYEQYF. The CDR3 bases are TGTGCCAGCAGCCGAGAGTTGGGAACCTACGAGCAGTACTTC.

In its sample, this clonotype was seen once. Possible read error: a much larger clone is one base away. V usage is TRBV14 and J usage is TRBJ2-5, with TRBD2 matching 8 bases. The CDR3 sequence is 15 residues long. V was clipped by 4 bases and J by 7 bases; unmatched bases: 11. The germline V gene has CDR1 SGHDN and CDR2 FVKESK. Written as DNA, the CDR3 is TGTGCCAGCAGCCCACTAAGCGGGAGTGGAACGACCCAGTACTTC. Translating it yields CASSPLSGSGTTQYF.

The chain uses TRBV9 and TRBJ2-7, with unresolved D. V lost 4 bases to trimming and J lost 7 bases, with 18 bases between them. The CDR3 length is 14 residues. From germline, CDR1 is SGDLS and CDR2 YYNGEE. The CDR3 DNA reads as TGTGCCAGCAGCCCCCCCTCCCGCGCTTGGGAGCAGTACTTC. This sequence encodes CASSPPSRAWEQYF.

J is TRBJ2-5 and V is TRBV11-2; D call uncertain. CDR3 length: 13 amino acids. Trimming cost V 3 bases and J 8 bases, with 13 bases left between them. The germline V gene encodes CDR1 SGHAT and CDR2 FQNNGV. The CDR3: CASSLSNSLTQYF. The CDR3 DNA sequence: TGTGCCAGCAGCTTGAGTAATTCTCTAACCCAGTACTTC.